The next 30 T cell receptor beta chains were all read from a single sample in a study of T cell clones after liver transplantation. Measured with immunoSEQ multiplex PCR; TCRdb has only the in-frame clones, and not every one. This table has more than 95,000 clones, roughly four fifths appearing once. This specimen was CD4+ T cells from blood, taken 45 to 50 months after liver transplant. These receptor sequences come from a human patient who received a liver transplant. Some of these T cells may belong to the graft donor.

This chain connects TRBV11-1 to TRBJ2-2; D gene uncertain. V was cut by 2 bases and J by 3 bases, with 10 bases left in between. CDR1 and CDR2 (germline): SGHAT, FQDESV (reference sequence). The CDR3 totals 15 residues. CDR3 nucleotides: TGTGCCAGCAGCTTAAGTCGGTTCGACACCGGGGAGCTGTTTTTT. Encoded protein: CASSLSRFDTGELFF.

The table lists this clone with a few counts. The chain is built from TRBV15 and TRBJ1-5, with D unresolved. The CDR3 is 15 amino acids. The germline CDR1 and CDR2 sequences are LNHNV and YYDKDF (reference sequence). With 0 bases removed from V and 2 bases from J, the gap between germline ends came to 8 bases. In DNA, the CDR3 is TGTGCCACCAGCAGAGAACGGAGGGGCAATCAGCCCCAGCATTTT. Encoded protein: CATSRERRGNQPQHF.

This clone has a handful of counts. The DNA of the CDR3 is TGTGCCAGCGGACAGATCACTGAAGCTTTCTTT. Protein: CASGQITEAFF. This chain links TRBV28 with TRBJ1-1, with a tentative D call TRBD1 (6 bases). The V gene lost 8 bases and the J gene lost 4 bases, with 8 bases spanning the gap. Germline CDR1 and CDR2: MDHEN and SYDVKM. The CDR3 sequence is 11 residues long.

The chain recombines TRBV9 with TRBJ1-5, with D hard to call. In germline, CDR1 is SGDLS, CDR2 YYNGEE. CDR3 length: 16 residues. Deletions cut 4 bases from V and 5 bases from J, with 19 bases between. The CDR3 region is CASSPGPLTKDQPQHF. CDR3 sequence (DNA): TGTGCCAGCAGCCCCGGGCCGTTGACAAAAGATCAGCCCCAGCATTTT.

The chain employs TRBV4-1 and TRBJ2-5, with a weak D call TRBD1 (5 bases). Per the germline V gene, CDR1 is MGHRA and CDR2 is YSYEKL. This CDR3 has 17 amino acids. V lost 0 bases and J lost 5, with 19 bases in between. The CDR3, as DNA: TGCGCCAGCAGCCAAGAACGGCTGGGGCTCGGGTGGGAGACCCAGTACTTC. Its translation: CASSQERLGLGWETQYF.

The V and J genes are TRBV9 and TRBJ2-3, with D possibly TRBD1 on 5 matching bases. The length of the CDR3 is 14 residues. Deletions cut 3 bases from V and 0 bases from J, with 8 bases between. The V gene's germline CDR1 is SGDLS and CDR2 YYNGEE. For the CDR3, the DNA is TGTGCCAGCAGCGAGGGGAAGAGCACAGATACGCAGTATTTT. As protein: CASSEGKSTDTQYF.

The rearrangement uses TRBV6-5 and TRBJ2-7; a weak D match, TRBD1 (6 bases). The V end was cut by 4 bases, the J end by 1 base, with 14 bases between. Germline V gene lookup returns CDR1 MNHEY and CDR2 SVGAGI. The length of the CDR3 is 15 residues. The CDR3 spells CASSSTHTGSYEQYF. CDR3 in DNA: TGTGCCAGCAGTTCCACCCATACAGGGTCCTACGAGCAGTACTTC.

This clone was recorded a few times. The chain has TRBV30 and TRBJ2-1; 8 positions match TRBD2. Germline V gene sequence: CDR1 GTSNPN, CDR2 SVGIG (reference sequence). V lost 4 bases, J lost 11 bases, and 10 bases stayed unmatched. CDR3 length equals 13 residues. The CDR3 is CAWKGGPGGKQFF. The CDR3 DNA reads TGTGCCTGGAAAGGCGGTCCGGGAGGGAAGCAGTTCTTC.

This chain joins TRBV15 and TRBJ2-3; 8 bases fit TRBD2. This CDR3 contains 14 residues. Trimming took 4 bases from V and 10 from J; bases not matched to a gene: 10. CDR1 is LNHNV, CDR2 YYDKDF, per germline (reference sequence). CDR3 region: CATSTQAVAGPQYF. The CDR3 coding sequence is TGTGCCACCAGCACCCAGGCGGTAGCGGGACCGCAGTATTTT.

The chain links TRBV6-5 to TRBJ1-2; no definite D call. V gave up 6 bases and J gave up 4 bases, with 12 bases separating them. This CDR3 contains 13 residues. Germline V CDR1 and CDR2: MNHEY, SVGAGI. In nucleotides, the CDR3 is TGTGCCAGCAGACCAACCAGGCGCTATGGCTACACCTTC. Its translation is CASRPTRRYGYTF.

V usage is TRBV28 and J usage is TRBJ1-2; D not resolved. V was shortened by 7 bases and J by 3 bases, with 6 bases between the two germline ends. This CDR3 region has 11 residues. From germline, CDR1 is MDHEN and CDR2 SYDVKM. The CDR3: CASKVDYGYTF. The CDR3 nucleotides read TGTGCCAGCAAGGTAGACTATGGCTACACCTTC.

This clone was picked up one time. The V gene is TRBV2, the J gene TRBJ2-3, with unresolved D. V lost 9 bases to trimming and J lost 0 bases, with 4 bases between them. Per the germline V gene, CDR1 is SNHLY and CDR2 is FYNNEI. This CDR3 region has 11 residues. The CDR3, as DNA: TGTGCCAGTAGTAGCACAGATACGCAGTATTTT. As protein: CASSSTDTQYF.

This chain links TRBV5-5 with TRBJ1-1; TRBD1 might be the D (5 bases). Trimming left V 4 bases short and J 0 bases short, with 16 bases between. Germline CDR1 reads SGHKS; CDR2 reads YYEKEE (reference sequence). The CDR3 contains 16 residues. The CDR3 reads CASSPGDRLMNTEAFF. Here the CDR3 DNA reads TGTGCCAGCAGCCCTGGGGACCGACTCATGAACACTGAAGCTTTCTTT.

The chain recombines TRBV9 with TRBJ2-3, with D possibly being TRBD1 (5 bases). Trimming took 0 bases from V and 6 from J, leaving 14 bases between them. Germline V gives CDR1 SGDLS, CDR2 YYNGEE. The CDR3 consists of 15 residues. This CDR3 is CASSVVGRRGDTQYF. CDR3 sequence (DNA): TGTGCCAGCAGCGTAGTTGGCCGAAGGGGTGATACGCAGTATTTT. The entire variable domain, with the rest obtained from reference TRBV9 and TRBJ2-3, is as follows: DSGVTQTPKHLITATGQRVTLRCSPRSGDLSVYWYQQSLDQGLQFLIQYYNGEERAKGNILERFSAQQFPDLHSELNLSSLELGDSALYFCASSVVGRRGDTQYFGPGTRLTVL.

To note about this clone: Other DNA sequences of this sample code for an identical CDR3. The CDR3 DNA reads TGTGCCAGCAGTGAATCGACGGGCCCCCTCTACAATGAGCAGTTCTTC. This sequence encodes CASSESTGPLYNEQFF. V usage is TRBV25-1 and J usage is TRBJ2-1; no reliable D call. Germline CDR1 and CDR2: MGHDK and SYGVNS. The ends were cut back, 1 base at V and 3 bases at J, with 13 bases in the middle. This CDR3 is built from 16 residues.

This clone was seen only once. The rearrangement links TRBV10-3 to TRBJ1-1; no reliable D call. CDR3 length: 13 residues. CDR1 and CDR2 (germline): ENHRY, SYGVKD. The V end was cut by 6 bases, the J end by 3 bases, with 11 bases between. The CDR3 coding sequence is TGTGCCATCAGCAAGAATAAGGACACTGAAGCTTTCTTT. As protein: CAISKNKDTEAFF.

This clone is a singleton in its sample. The rearrangement links TRBV6-4 to TRBJ2-2; the match to TRBD1 covers 7 bases. Trimming took 6 bases from V and 6 from J; bases not matched to a gene: 7. CDR1 is MRHNA, CDR2 SNTAGT, per germline. The CDR3 spans 14 residues. This chain's CDR3 is CASRRQGQSGELFF. CDR3 DNA: TGTGCCAGCAGGAGACAGGGACAGTCCGGGGAGCTGTTTTTT.

Remarks on this clone: Other DNA sequences in this sample translate to the same CDR3. The chain links TRBV6-5 to TRBJ1-5, with a weak D call TRBD1 (6 bases). This CDR3 is 15 amino acids long. CDR1 and CDR2 from the germline V gene are MNHEY and SVGAGI. The V and J ends lost 5 bases and 3 bases respectively, with 14 bases between them. CDR3 in amino acids: CASSGSPGVNQPQHF. CDR3 in DNA: TGTGCCAGCAGTGGAAGCCCAGGGGTCAATCAGCCCCAGCATTTT.

In this sample, this clone turned up once. This chain joins TRBV28 and TRBJ2-5; D may be TRBD1 or TRBD2 (5 bases each). CDR1 and CDR2 from the germline V gene are MDHEN and SYDVKM. The V end was cut by 3 bases, the J end by 1 base, with 18 bases between. This CDR3 has 17 amino acids. The CDR3 DNA reads as TGTGCCAGCAGTTTCGTGCGGACTGGGGGTGCCCAAGAGACCCAGTACTTC. Translated: CASSFVRTGGAQETQYF.

The chain uses TRBV9 and TRBJ1-2, with D perhaps matching TRBD1 (5 bases). Trimming shortened V by 0 bases and J by 2 bases, and 14 bases separated the two germline ends. The CDR3 sequence is 16 residues long. Looked up from germline, CDR1 is SGDLS and CDR2 is YYNGEE. CDR3: CASSVGAGLLNYGYTF. As DNA, the CDR3 is TGTGCCAGCAGCGTAGGGGCAGGGCTCTTAAACTATGGCTACACCTTC.

The chain joins TRBV6-5 to TRBJ2-7; D is undetermined. V gave up 2 bases and J gave up 5 bases, with 10 bases separating them. The germline V gene encodes CDR1 MNHEY and CDR2 SVGAGI. This CDR3 comprises 13 residues. The DNA of the CDR3 is TGTGCCAGCAGTTACGGGCAATCCGACGAGCAGTACTTC. Translation gives CASSYGQSDEQYF.

In its sample, this clone was seen once. V usage is TRBV19 and J usage is TRBJ1-1; 8 nucleotides line up with TRBD1. Germline CDR1 and CDR2: LNHDA and SQIVND (reference sequence). CDR3 size: 15 residues. The junction had 8 bases not matched to a gene; V was cut back by 5 bases and J by 3 bases. The CDR3 loop is CASSPRQGPDTEAFF. The CDR3 DNA reads TGTGCCAGTAGTCCGCGACAGGGGCCAGACACTGAAGCTTTCTTT.

This sequence joins TRBV9 and TRBJ2-3; possibly TRBD2 for D (6 bases). Germline CDR1 is SGDLS and CDR2 is YYNGEE. The CDR3 is made up of 17 amino acids. The V and J ends lost 4 bases and 6 bases respectively, with 24 bases between them. The CDR3 protein is CASSPPFWDSLTDTQYF. Written as DNA, the CDR3 is TGTGCCAGCAGCCCCCCGTTCTGGGACTCCCTCACGGATACGCAGTATTTT. Full variable domain (rest looked up from reference TRBV9 and TRBJ2-3): DSGVTQTPKHLITATGQRVTLRCSPRSGDLSVYWYQQSLDQGLQFLIQYYNGEERAKGNILERFSAQQFPDLHSELNLSSLELGDSALYFCASSPPFWDSLTDTQYFGPGTRLTVL.

The chain joins TRBV11-3 to TRBJ1-6; D call uncertain. This CDR3 has 14 residues. In germline, CDR1 is SGHNT, CDR2 YENEEA. V shed 0 bases and J shed 6 bases, with 6 bases lying between them. CDR3 in DNA: TGTGCCAGCAGCTTAGACAGCCTTAATTCACCCCTCCACTTT. Protein: CASSLDSLNSPLHF.

V usage is TRBV27 and J usage is TRBJ2-2; TRBD2 might be the D (5 bases). Trimming took off 4 bases at V and 2 bases at J, with 8 bases between the two ends. The CDR3 contains 14 residues. CDR1 MNHEY and CDR2 SMNVEV come from the germline V gene (reference sequence). The CDR3 DNA reads as TGTGCCAGCAGTTCGGGGTTCAACACCGGGGAGCTGTTTTTT. It is translated as CASSSGFNTGELFF.

The gene calls are TRBV7-9 and TRBJ1-2; tentatively, D is TRBD1 (5 bases). The germline V gene encodes CDR1 SEHNR and CDR2 FQNEAQ (reference sequence). This CDR3 contains 15 residues. Trimming shortened V by 0 bases and J by 10 bases, and 18 bases separated the two germline ends. The DNA of the CDR3 is TGTGCCAGCAGCTTAGCGGGCCGGGACGAGGCTCCCTACACCTTC. Its translation: CASSLAGRDEAPYTF.

The chain uses TRBV2 and TRBJ2-3; no definite D call. This CDR3 has 14 residues. Trimming shortened V by 8 bases and J by 2 bases, and 14 bases separated the two germline ends. CDR1 SNHLY and CDR2 FYNNEI come from the germline V gene. CDR3: CASRGTRFTDTQYF. The DNA of the CDR3 is TGTGCCAGCCGAGGAACACGGTTCACAGATACGCAGTATTTT.

The V call is TRBV30, the J call TRBJ1-1; 7 bases are shared with TRBD1. The length of the CDR3 is 14 residues. V gave up 0 bases and J gave up 0 bases; unmatched junction bases: 1. Per the germline V gene, CDR1 is GTSNPN and CDR2 is SVGIG (reference sequence). The CDR3 here is CAWSVRGMNTEAFF. The CDR3 DNA follows: TGTGCCTGGAGTGTCAGGGGGATGAACACTGAAGCTTTCTTT. Full variable domain (missing parts from reference TRBV30 and TRBJ1-1): SQTIHQWPATLVQPVGSPLSLECTVEGTSNPNLYWYRQAAGRGLQLLFYSVGIGQISSEVPQNLSASRPQDRQFILSSKKLLLSDSGFYLCAWSVRGMNTEAFFGQGTRLTVV.

For the CDR3, the DNA is TGTGCCAGCAGCTTAATGACAGGGGGCATGAACACTGAAGCTTTCTTT. Its translation is CASSLMTGGMNTEAFF. J is TRBJ1-1 and V is TRBV7-8; 10 nucleotides match TRBD1. There are 16 residues in the CDR3. CDR1 is SGHVS, CDR2 FQNEAQ, per germline. After removal of 2 bases from V and 0 bases from J, the junction contained 3 bases not matched to a gene.

The V gene is TRBV4-3, the J gene TRBJ1-4; unclear D gene. The germline CDR1 and CDR2 sequences are LGHNA and YSLEER. The length of the CDR3 is 14 residues. V shed 6 bases and J shed 8 bases, with 16 bases lying between them. The CDR3 DNA is TGCGCCAGCAGTCCCTCCGGAGGAAGGGAAAAACTGTTTTTT. Amino acid sequence: CASSPSGGREKLFF.